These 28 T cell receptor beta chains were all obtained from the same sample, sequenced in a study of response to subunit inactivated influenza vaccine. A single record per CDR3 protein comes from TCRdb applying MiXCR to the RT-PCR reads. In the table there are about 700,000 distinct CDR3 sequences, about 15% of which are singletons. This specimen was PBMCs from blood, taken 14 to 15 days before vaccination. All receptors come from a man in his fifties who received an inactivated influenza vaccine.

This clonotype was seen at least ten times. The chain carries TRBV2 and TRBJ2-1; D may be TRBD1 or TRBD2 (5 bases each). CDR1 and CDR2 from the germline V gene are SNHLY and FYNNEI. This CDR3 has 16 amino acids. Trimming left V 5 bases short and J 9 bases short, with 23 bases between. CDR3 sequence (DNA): TGTGCCAGCAGTAAAGGGCAAGGGACGCTCGGGGTTGAGCAGTTCTTC. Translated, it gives CASSKGQGTLGVEQFF.

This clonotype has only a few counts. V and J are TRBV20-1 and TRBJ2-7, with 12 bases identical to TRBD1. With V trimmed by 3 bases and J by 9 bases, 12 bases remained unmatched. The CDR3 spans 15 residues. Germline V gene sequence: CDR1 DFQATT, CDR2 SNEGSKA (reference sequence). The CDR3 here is CSASEPGQGASRQYF. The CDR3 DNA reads TGCAGTGCTAGCGAACCGGGACAGGGGGCTTCCCGGCAGTACTTC.

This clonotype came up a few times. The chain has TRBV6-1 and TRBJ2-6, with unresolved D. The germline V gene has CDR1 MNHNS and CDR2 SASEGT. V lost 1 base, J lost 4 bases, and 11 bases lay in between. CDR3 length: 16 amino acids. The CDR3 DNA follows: TGTGCCAGCAGTGAAGAAGTATTTTCCGGGGCCAACGTCCTGACTTTC. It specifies CASSEEVFSGANVLTF.

The CDR3 here is CASGSGINCGYTF. The CDR3 DNA is TGTGCCAGCGGCTCCGGGATCAACTGCGGCTACACCTTC. The chain has TRBV5-6 and TRBJ1-2, with D hard to call. Deletions cut 7 bases from V and 8 bases from J, with 18 bases between. This CDR3 spans 13 amino acids. Germline values: CDR1 SGHDT, CDR2 YYEEEE.

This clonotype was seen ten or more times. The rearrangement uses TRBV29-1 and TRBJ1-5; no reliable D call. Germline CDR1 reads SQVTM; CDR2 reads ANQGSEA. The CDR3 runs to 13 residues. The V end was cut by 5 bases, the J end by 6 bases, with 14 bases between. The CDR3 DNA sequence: TGCAGCGTTTCTGGAGATTCGGGTCAGCCCCAGCATTTT. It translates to CSVSGDSGQPQHF.

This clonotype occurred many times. This CDR3 is CASSVAGTSYNEQFF. The CDR3 bases are TGTGCCAGCAGCGTAGCCGGGACTTCCTACAATGAGCAGTTCTTC. The rearrangement links TRBV9 to TRBJ2-1; tentative D call: TRBD2 (6 bases). The CDR3 runs to 15 residues. V was pared by 0 bases and J by 1 base, with 8 bases between. Germline CDR1 SGDLS, CDR2 YYNGEE.

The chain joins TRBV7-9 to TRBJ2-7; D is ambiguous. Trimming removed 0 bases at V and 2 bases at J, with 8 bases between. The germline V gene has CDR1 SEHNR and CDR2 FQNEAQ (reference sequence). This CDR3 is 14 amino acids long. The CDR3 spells CASSLASVPYEQYF. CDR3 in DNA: TGTGCCAGCAGCTTAGCGAGTGTCCCCTACGAGCAGTACTTC.

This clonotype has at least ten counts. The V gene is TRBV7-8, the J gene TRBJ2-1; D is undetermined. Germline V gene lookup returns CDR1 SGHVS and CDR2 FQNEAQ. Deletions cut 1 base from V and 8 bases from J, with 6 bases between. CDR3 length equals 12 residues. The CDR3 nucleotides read TGTGCCAGCAGCTTAGGCCCCGATGAGCAGTTCTTC. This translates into CASSLGPDEQFF.

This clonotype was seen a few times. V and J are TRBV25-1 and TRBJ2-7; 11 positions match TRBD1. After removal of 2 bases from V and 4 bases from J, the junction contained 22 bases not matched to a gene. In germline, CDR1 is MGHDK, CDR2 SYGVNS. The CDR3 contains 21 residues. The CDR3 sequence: CASSERSSLLYGQGAPYEQYF. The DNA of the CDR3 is TGTGCCAGCAGTGAACGGTCCTCCTTGCTCTACGGACAGGGGGCGCCATACGAGCAGTACTTC.

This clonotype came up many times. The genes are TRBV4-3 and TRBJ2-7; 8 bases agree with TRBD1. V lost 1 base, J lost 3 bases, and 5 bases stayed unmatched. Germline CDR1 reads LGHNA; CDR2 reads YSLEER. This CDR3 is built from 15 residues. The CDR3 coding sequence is TGCGCCAGCAGCCAAGTCGGACAGGGACTCTACGAGCAGTACTTC. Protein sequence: CASSQVGQGLYEQYF.

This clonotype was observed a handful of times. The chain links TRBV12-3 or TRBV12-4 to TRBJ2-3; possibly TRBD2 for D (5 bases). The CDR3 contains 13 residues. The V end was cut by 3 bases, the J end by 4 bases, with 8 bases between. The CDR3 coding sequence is TGTGCCAGCAGTTTTATGGAGGCAGATACGCAGTATTTT. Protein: CASSFMEADTQYF.

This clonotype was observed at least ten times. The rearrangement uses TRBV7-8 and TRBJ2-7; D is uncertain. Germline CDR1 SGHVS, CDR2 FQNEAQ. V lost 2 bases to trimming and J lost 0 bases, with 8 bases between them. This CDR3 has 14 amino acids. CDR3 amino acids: CASSLMAASYEQYF. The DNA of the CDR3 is TGTGCCAGCAGCTTAATGGCAGCCTCCTACGAGCAGTACTTC.

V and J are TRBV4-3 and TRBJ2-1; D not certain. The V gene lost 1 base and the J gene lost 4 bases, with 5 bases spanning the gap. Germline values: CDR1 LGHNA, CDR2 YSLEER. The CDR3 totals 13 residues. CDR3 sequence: CASSQGVYNEQFF. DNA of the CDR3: TGCGCCAGCAGCCAAGGGGTATACAATGAGCAGTTCTTC.

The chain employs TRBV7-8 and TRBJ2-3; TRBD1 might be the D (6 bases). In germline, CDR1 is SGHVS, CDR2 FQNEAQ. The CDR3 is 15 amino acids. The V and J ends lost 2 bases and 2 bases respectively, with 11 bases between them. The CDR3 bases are TGTGCCAGCAGCTTACTACAGGGCAACACAGATACGCAGTATTTT. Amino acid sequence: CASSLLQGNTDTQYF. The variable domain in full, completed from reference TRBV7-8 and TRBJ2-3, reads GAGVSQSPRYKVAKRGQDVALRCDPISGHVSLFWYQQALGQGPEFLTYFQNEAQLDKSGLPSDRFFAERPEGSVSTLKIQRTQQEDSAVYLCASSLLQGNTDTQYFGPGTRLTVL.

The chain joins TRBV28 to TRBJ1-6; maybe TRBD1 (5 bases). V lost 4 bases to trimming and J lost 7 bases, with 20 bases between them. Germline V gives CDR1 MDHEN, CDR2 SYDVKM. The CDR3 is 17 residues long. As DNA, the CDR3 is TGTGCCAGCAGTTCACGGGGCAGGGTTCTCCTGAATTCACCCCTCCACTTT. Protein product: CASSSRGRVLLNSPLHF.

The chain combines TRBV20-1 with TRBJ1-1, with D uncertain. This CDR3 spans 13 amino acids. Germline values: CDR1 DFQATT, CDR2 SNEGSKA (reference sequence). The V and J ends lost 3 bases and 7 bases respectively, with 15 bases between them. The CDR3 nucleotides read TGCAGTGCTAGGGAGAGGTCGGATGGTGAAGCTTTCTTT. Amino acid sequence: CSARERSDGEAFF.

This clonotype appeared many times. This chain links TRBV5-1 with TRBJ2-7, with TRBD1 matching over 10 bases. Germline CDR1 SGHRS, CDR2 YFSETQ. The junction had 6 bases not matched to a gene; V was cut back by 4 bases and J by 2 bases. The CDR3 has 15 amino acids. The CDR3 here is CASSTGTGETYEQYF. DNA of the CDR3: TGCGCCAGCAGCACCGGGACAGGGGAGACCTACGAGCAGTACTTC. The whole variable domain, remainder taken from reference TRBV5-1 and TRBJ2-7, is KAGVTQTPRYLIKTRGQQVTLSCSPISGHRSVSWYQQTPGQGLQFLFEYFSETQRNKGNFPGRFSGRQFSNSRSEMNVSTLELGDSALYLCASSTGTGETYEQYFGPGTRLTVT.

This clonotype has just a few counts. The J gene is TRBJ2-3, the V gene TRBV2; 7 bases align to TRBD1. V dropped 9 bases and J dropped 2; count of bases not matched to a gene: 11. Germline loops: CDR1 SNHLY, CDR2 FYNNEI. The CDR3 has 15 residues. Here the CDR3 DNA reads TGTGCCAGAGACAGGGCCGCAACAATCACAGATACGCAGTATTTT. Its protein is CARDRAATITDTQYF.

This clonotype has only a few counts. CDR3 sequence reads: CASSRLPPGTGELFF. The CDR3 DNA is TGTGCCAGCAGCCGACTTCCCCCAGGGACCGGGGAGCTGTTTTTT. The V call is TRBV6-1, the J call TRBJ2-2; TRBD1 might be the D (5 bases). CDR3 length: 15 amino acids. The germline gives CDR1 MNHNS, CDR2 SASEGT. Trimming removed 6 bases from V and 5 bases from J, with 16 bases in between.

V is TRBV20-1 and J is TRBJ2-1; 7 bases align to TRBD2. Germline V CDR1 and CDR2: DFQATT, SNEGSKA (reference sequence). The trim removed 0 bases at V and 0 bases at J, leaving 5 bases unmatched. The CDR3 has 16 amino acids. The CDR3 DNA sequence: TGCAGTGCTAGAGATTTGGGGAGGGCCTCCTACAATGAGCAGTTCTTC. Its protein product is CSARDLGRASYNEQFF.

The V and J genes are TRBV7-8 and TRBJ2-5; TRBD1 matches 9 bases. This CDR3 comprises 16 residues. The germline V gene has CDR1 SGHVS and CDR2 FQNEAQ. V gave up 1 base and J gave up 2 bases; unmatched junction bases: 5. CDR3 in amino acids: CASSLGRTGEQETQYF. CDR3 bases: TGTGCCAGCAGCTTAGGAAGGACAGGGGAACAAGAGACCCAGTACTTC.

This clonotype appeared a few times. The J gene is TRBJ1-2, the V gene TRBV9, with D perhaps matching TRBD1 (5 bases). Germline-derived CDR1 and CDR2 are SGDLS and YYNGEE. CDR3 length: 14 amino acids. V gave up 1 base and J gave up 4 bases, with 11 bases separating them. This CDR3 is CASSVTDTSYGYTF. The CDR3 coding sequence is TGTGCCAGCAGCGTAACGGACACCTCCTATGGCTACACCTTC.

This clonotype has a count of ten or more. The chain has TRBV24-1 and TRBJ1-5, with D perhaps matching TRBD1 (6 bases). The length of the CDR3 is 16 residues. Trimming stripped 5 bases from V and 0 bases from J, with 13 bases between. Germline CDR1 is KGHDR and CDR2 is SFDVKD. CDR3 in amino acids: CATSVGGSHSNQPQHF. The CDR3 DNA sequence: TGTGCCACCAGTGTGGGGGGCTCTCATAGCAATCAGCCCCAGCATTTT.

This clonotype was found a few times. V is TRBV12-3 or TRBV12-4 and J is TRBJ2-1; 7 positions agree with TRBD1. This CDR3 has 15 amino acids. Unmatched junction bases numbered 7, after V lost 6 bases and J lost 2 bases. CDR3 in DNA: TGTGCCAGCAGCCGAGGGGGCACAGCCTACAATGAGCAGTTCTTC. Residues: CASSRGGTAYNEQFF.

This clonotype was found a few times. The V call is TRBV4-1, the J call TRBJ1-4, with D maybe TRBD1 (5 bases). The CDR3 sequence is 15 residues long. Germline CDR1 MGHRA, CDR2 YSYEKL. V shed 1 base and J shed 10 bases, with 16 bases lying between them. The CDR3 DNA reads TGCGCCAGCAGCCAAGTTGCGGGGCAGCCTCCAAAACTGTTTTTT. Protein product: CASSQVAGQPPKLFF.

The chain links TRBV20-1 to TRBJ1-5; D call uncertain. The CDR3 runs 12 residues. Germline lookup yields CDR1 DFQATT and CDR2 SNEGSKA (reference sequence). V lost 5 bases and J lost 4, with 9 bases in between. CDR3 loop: CSAPGLNQPQHF. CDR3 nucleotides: TGCAGTGCTCCCGGACTAAATCAGCCCCAGCATTTT.

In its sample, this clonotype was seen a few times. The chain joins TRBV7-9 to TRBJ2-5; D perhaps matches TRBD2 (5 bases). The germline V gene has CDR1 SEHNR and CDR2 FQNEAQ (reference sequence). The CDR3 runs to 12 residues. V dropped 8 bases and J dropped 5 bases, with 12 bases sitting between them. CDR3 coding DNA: TGTGCCAGCGGCCGGGGTTTGGAGACCCAGTACTTC. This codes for CASGRGLETQYF.

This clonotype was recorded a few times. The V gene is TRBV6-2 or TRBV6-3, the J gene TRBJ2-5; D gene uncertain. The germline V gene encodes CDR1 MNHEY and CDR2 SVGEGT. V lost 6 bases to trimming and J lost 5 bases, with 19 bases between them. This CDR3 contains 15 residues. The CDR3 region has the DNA TGTGCCAGCAGGATCTTCCCGACGATGGGGGAGACCCAGTACTTC. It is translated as CASRIFPTMGETQYF.